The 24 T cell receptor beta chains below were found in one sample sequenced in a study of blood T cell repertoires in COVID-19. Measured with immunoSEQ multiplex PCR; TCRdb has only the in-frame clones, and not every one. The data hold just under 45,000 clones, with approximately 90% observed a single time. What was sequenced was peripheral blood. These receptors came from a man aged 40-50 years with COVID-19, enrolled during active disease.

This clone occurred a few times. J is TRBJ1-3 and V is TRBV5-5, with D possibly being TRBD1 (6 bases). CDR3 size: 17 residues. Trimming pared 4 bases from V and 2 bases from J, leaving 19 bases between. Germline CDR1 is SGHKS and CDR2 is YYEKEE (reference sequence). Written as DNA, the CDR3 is TGTGCCAGCAGCGACAGACCGGGACAAAGCACTGGAAACACCATATATTTT. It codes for CASSDRPGQSTGNTIYF.

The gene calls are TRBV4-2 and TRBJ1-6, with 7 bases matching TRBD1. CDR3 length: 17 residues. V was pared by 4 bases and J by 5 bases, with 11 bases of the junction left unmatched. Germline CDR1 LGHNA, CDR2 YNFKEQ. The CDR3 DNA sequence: TGTGCCAGCAGCCTAGAACTACCCGGGACAGATAATTCACCCCTCCACTTT. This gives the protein CASSLELPGTDNSPLHF.

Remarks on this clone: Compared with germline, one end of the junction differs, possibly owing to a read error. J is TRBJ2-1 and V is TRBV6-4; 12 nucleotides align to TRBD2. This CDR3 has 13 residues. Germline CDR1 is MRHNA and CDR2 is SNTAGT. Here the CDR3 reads CASSDFTSGGLLF. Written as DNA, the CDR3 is TGTGCCAGCAGTGACTTTACTAGCGGGGGGCTGCTCTTC.

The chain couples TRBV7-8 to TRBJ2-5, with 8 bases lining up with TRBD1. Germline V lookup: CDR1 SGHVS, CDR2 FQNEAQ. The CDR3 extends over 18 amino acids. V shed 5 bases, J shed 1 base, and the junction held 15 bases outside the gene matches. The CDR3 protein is CASSLLGGQGASQETQYF. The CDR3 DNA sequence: TGTGCCAGCAGCCTACTTGGGGGCCAGGGGGCTTCCCAAGAGACCCAGTACTTC.

The CDR3 region is CAISEEVRTDTQYF. The CDR3 DNA follows: TGTGCCATCAGTGAAGAGGTCCGAACAGATACGCAGTATTTT. This chain joins TRBV10-3 and TRBJ2-3; D is uncertain. The germline gives CDR1 ENHRY, CDR2 SYGVKD. CDR3 length equals 14 residues. Trimming pared 3 bases from V and 3 bases from J, leaving 10 bases between.

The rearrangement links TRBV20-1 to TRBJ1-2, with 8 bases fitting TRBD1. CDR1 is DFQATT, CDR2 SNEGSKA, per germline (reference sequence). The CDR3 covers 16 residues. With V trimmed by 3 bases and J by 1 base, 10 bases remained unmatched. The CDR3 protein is CSASGGTGDLNYGYTF. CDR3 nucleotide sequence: TGCAGTGCTAGTGGGGGGACAGGAGATCTTAACTATGGCTACACCTTC.

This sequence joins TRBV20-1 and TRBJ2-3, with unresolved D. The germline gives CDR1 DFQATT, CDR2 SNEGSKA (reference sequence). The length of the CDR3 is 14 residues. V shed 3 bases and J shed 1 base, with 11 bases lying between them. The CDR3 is CSASPARGTDTQYF. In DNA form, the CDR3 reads TGCAGTGCTAGTCCTGCCCGGGGCACAGATACGCAGTATTTT.

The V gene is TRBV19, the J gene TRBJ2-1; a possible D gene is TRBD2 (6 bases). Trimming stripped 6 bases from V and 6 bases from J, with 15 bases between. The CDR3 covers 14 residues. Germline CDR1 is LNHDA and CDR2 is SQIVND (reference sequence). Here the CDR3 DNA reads TGTGCCAGTAGATTGCGGGGCCCTAGCAATGAGCAGTTCTTC. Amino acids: CASRLRGPSNEQFF.

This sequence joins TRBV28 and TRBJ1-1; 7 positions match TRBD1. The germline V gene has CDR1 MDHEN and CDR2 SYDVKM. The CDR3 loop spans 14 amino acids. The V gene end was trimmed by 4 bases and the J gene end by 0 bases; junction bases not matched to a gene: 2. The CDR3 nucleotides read TGTGCCAGCAGTTCGGACAGGATGAACACTGAAGCTTTCTTT. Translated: CASSSDRMNTEAFF. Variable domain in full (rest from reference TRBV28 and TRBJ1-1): DVKVTQSSRYLVKRTGEKVFLECVQDMDHENMFWYRQDPGLGLRLIYFSYDVKMKEKGDIPEGYSVSREKKERFSLILESASTNQTSMYLCASSSDRMNTEAFFGQGTRLTVV.

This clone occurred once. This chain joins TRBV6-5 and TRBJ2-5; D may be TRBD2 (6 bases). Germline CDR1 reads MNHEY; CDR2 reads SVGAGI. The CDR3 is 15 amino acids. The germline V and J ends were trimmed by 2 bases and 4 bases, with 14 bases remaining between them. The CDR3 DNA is TGTGCCAGCAGTTACACCCGAGTGGGGGGAGAGACCCAGTACTTC. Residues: CASSYTRVGGETQYF.

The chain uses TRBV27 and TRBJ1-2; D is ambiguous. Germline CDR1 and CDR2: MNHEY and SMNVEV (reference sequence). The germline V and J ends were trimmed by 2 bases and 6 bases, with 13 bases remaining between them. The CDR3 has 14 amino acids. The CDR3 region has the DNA TGTGCCAGCAGTTTAGGTGGCGGATCGGATGGCTACACCTTC. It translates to CASSLGGGSDGYTF.

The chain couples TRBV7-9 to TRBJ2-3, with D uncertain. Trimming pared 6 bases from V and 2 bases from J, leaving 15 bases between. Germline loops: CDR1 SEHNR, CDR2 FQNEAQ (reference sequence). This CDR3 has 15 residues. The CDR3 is CASSLWWWLTDTQYF. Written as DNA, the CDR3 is TGTGCCAGCAGTCTTTGGTGGTGGCTCACAGATACGCAGTATTTT.

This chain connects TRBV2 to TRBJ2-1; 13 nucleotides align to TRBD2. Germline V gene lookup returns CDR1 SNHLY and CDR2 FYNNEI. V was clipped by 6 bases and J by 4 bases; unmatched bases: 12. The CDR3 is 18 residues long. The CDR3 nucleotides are TGTGCCAGCAGGGGACTAGCGGGGCGCTTGGGGGGGTACAATGAGCAGTTCTTC. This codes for CASRGLAGRLGGYNEQFF.

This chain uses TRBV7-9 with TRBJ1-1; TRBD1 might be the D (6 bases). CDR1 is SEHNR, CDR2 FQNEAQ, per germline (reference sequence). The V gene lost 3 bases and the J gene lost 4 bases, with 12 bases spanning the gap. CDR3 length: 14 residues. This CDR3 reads CASSFTGYGTEAFF. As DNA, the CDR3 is TGTGCCAGCAGCTTTACAGGGTATGGCACTGAAGCTTTCTTT.

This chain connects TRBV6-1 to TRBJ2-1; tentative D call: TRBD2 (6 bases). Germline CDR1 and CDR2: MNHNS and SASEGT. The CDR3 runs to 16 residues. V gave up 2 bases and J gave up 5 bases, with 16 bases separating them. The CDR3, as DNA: TGTGCCAGCAGTGAACAACTAGCTGGAAAAAACAATGAGCAGTTCTTC. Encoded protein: CASSEQLAGKNNEQFF.

CDR3 sequence reads: CASSYAGQSNQPQHF. The CDR3 nucleotides are TGTGCCAGCAGTTACGCGGGACAGTCTAATCAGCCCCAGCATTTT. The chain joins TRBV6-6 to TRBJ1-5; 7 bases map to TRBD1. The CDR3 runs 15 residues. Germline CDR1 is MNHNY and CDR2 is SVGAGI (reference sequence). After removal of 2 bases from V and 4 bases from J, the junction contained 5 bases not matched to a gene.

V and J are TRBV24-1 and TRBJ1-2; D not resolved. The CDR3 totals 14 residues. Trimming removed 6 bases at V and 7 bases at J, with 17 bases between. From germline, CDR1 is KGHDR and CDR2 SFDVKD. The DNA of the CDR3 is TGTGCCACCAGTCCTCCGGACCGCGAGGGTGGCTACACCTTC. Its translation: CATSPPDREGGYTF.

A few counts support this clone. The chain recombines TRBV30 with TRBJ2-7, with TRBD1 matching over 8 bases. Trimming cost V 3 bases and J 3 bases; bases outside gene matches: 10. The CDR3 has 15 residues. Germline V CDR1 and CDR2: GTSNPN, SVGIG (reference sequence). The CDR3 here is CAWSNLGQGVYEQYF. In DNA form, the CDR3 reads TGTGCCTGGAGCAACCTAGGACAGGGAGTCTACGAGCAGTACTTC.

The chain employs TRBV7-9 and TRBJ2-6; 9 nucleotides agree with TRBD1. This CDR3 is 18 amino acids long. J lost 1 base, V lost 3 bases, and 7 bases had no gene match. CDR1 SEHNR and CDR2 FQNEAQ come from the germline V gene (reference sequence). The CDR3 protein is CASSFGTGMISGANVLTF. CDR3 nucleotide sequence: TGTGCCAGCAGCTTCGGGACAGGGATGATTTCTGGGGCCAACGTCCTGACTTTC.

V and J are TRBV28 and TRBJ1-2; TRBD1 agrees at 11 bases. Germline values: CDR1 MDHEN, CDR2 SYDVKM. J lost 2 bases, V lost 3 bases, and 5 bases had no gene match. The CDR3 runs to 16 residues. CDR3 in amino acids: CASSFGQGAPNYGYTF. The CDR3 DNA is TGTGCCAGCAGTTTTGGACAGGGGGCCCCGAACTATGGCTACACCTTC.

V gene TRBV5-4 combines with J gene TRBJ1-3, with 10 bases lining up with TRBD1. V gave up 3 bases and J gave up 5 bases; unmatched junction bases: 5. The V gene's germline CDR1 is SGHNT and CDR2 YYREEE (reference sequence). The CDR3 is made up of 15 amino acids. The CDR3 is CASSSGQGSRNTIYF. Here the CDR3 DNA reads TGTGCCAGCAGCTCGGGACAGGGGTCGCGAAACACCATATATTTT.

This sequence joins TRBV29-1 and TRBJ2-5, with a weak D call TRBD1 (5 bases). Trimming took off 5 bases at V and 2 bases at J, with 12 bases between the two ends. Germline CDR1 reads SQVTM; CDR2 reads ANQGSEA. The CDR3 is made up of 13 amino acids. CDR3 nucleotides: TGCAGCGTTCTCCGACAGCCGCAAGAGACCCAGTACTTC. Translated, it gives CSVLRQPQETQYF.

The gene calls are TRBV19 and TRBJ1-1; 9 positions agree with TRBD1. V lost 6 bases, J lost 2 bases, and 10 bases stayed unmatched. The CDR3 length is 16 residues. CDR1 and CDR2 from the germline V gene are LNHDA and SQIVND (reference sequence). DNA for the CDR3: TGTGCCAGTAGAGCAAACCTACAGGGGGCCAACACTGAAGCTTTCTTT. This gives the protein CASRANLQGANTEAFF.

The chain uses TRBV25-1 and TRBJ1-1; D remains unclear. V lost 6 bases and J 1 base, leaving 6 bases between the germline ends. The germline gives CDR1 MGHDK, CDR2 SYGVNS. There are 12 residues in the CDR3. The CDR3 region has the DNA TGTGCCAGCAGGGCATCGAACACTGAAGCTTTCTTT. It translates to CASRASNTEAFF. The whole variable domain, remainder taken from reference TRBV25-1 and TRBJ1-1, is EADIYQTPRYLVIGTGKKITLECSQTMGHDKMYWYQQDPGMELHLIHYSYGVNSTEKGDLSSESTVSRIRTEHFPLTLESARPSHTSQYLCASRASNTEAFFGQGTRLTVV.